This record looks at one T cell receptor (beta chain) sequence and its context. Its antigen specificity is not known. No much larger clone exists at a distance of one base, and base qualities are not known. In the germline V gene, CDR1 corresponds to MNHEY and CDR2 to SVGAGI. Spanning cysteine to phenylalanine, the CDR3 consists of 11 amino acids. Only the CDR3 portion is preserved as DNA: 33 bases, with reading frame beginning at the first base. Trimming takes 5 bases from V and 4 bases from J, and the germline ends sit 3 bases apart. This sample is drawn from a study of control samples from healthy donors and cancer patients (TCRdb year 2020). The method behind the library was the immunoSEQ multiplex PCR assay. The clones in this table, taken by TCRdb from immuneACCESS, are in-frame only. Not every clone is retained; where verified, under half of the shortfall comes from an unresolved V gene, and the cause of the rest is unknown. This sample gives about 120,000 clones in total; over 80% of them show up just once. The ten largest make up over 0.5% of the sample.

The sample taken for sequencing was PBMCs. The chain employs TRBV6-5 and TRBJ2-1, with the D gene not clear enough to name. The sequence derives from a man older than 75 with head and neck cancer. The bases are TGTGCCAGCAGTAGATACAATGAGCAGTTCTTC. Its protein reads: CASSRYNEQFF.